The TCR beta chain described here comes from a study of PD-L1 blockade in urothelial cancer. On the study more broadly: Blood-derived samples held a median approximately 140,000 T cells.

Time point reported: peripheral blood 6 weeks after treatment start. Disease in patients was locally advanced or metastatic urothelial carcinoma. CDR1 is MGHDK and CDR2 is SYGVNS in the germline V gene. This CDR3 spans 13 amino acids. V lost 6 bases to trimming and J lost 2 bases, with 11 bases between them. The assay was immunoSEQ multiplex PCR, and TCRdb's table has in-frame clones only and misses some. The profile shows approximately 91,000 clones, roughly 83% of them singletons. This chain connects TRBV25-1 to TRBJ2-7; a possible D gene is TRBD1 (6 bases). The TCR originated in a man between 70 and 80 years old with urothelial cancer. This sample comprised PBMCs, obtained around atezolizumab (anti-PD-L1) treatment. DNA of the CDR3: TGTGCCAGCAGAGGGGACATTGCCTACGAGCAGTACTTC. As protein: CASRGDIAYEQYF.